Below are 20 T cell receptor beta chains sequenced from a single sample in a study of blood T cell repertoires in COVID-19. Profiled with immunoSEQ multiplex PCR; TCRdb holds only in-frame clones, not every one. The table lists roughly 120,000 clones, more than 70% of them singletons. Sequencing input: peripheral blood. These receptors were collected from a man in his 70s with acute or convalescent COVID-19.

V gene TRBV12-1 combines with J gene TRBJ2-5; the DNA was not used to check the table's D call, TRBD2. TRBV12-1 is listed as a pseudogene. The CDR3 runs to 11 residues. In DNA, the CDR3 is TGTGCCTCGCACTCCCCGGAGACCCAGTACTTC. Translated, it gives CASHSPETQYF.

This clone was observed a few times. The chain has TRBV27 and TRBJ1-1; 7 bases agree with TRBD1. Trimming took 5 bases from V and 3 from J; bases not matched to a gene: 15. This CDR3 has 17 residues. Germline CDR1 and CDR2: MNHEY and SMNVEV (reference sequence). CDR3 loop: CASSPLLFPQGHTEAFF. CDR3 sequence (DNA): TGTGCCAGCAGTCCGCTATTATTTCCACAGGGGCACACTGAAGCTTTCTTT.

V usage is TRBV3-1 (or the pseudogene TRBV3-2) and J usage is TRBJ2-5; the D gene is possibly TRBD2 (6 bases). Trimming stripped 4 bases from V and 4 bases from J, with 16 bases between. Looked up from germline, CDR1 is LGHDT and CDR2 is YNNKEL (reference sequence). This CDR3 has 15 residues. The CDR3 DNA is TGTGCCAGCAGCCCGGGAGAGGGGTTAAGAGAGACCCAGTACTTC. It encodes CASSPGEGLRETQYF.

V usage is TRBV5-5 and J usage is TRBJ1-5; maybe TRBD1 (5 bases). The CDR3 contains 14 residues. V lost 1 base to trimming and J lost 4 bases, with 9 bases between them. Germline CDR1 is SGHKS and CDR2 is YYEKEE (reference sequence). The CDR3 is CASSLWDSNQPQHF. For the CDR3, the DNA is TGTGCCAGCAGCTTGTGGGACTCTAATCAGCCCCAGCATTTT.

In regard to this clone: A far larger clone is a single base away, which makes a read error likely. V usage is TRBV3-1 (or the pseudogene TRBV3-2) and J usage is TRBJ2-2; TRBD1 matches 8 bases. The CDR3 has 15 amino acids. Germline-derived CDR1 and CDR2 are LGHDT and YNNKEL (reference sequence). Trimming removed 4 bases from V and 1 base from J; junction bases left unmatched: 2. CDR3 sequence: CASSPGTGNTGELFF. The CDR3 bases are TGTGCCAGCAGCCCCGGGACAGGGAACACCGGGGAGCTGTTTTTT.

This chain uses TRBV5-1 with TRBJ2-2, with TRBD2 matching 7 bases. Germline V gene lookup returns CDR1 SGHRS and CDR2 YFSETQ. V lost 4 bases to trimming and J lost 2 bases; unmatched junction nucleotides: 2. CDR3 length: 14 amino acids. CDR3 DNA sequence: TGCGCCAGCAGCCCTAGCGGAAACACCGGGGAGCTGTTTTTT. Protein: CASSPSGNTGELFF.

The V call is TRBV5-1, the J call TRBJ2-3; 8 bases align to TRBD2. In germline, CDR1 is SGHRS, CDR2 YFSETQ. V lost 0 bases, J lost 0 bases, and 6 bases stayed unmatched. The CDR3 totals 17 residues. In DNA, the CDR3 is TGCGCCAGCAGCTTGGTCGGGGGGGCGTGGAGCACAGATACGCAGTATTTT. Translated: CASSLVGGAWSTDTQYF.

This clone was found a few times. This chain connects TRBV5-6 to TRBJ1-2; possible D gene TRBD1, 6 bases. V dropped 0 bases and J dropped 7 bases, with 13 bases sitting between them. CDR3 length equals 14 residues. The germline V gene has CDR1 SGHDT and CDR2 YYEEEE. CDR3 DNA: TGTGCCAGCAGCTTGGGAACAGGGCTATCTGGCTACACCTTC. It specifies CASSLGTGLSGYTF.

The V gene is TRBV19, the J gene TRBJ1-2; D gene uncertain. Trimming left V 6 bases short and J 3 bases short, with 14 bases between. The V gene's germline CDR1 is LNHDA and CDR2 SQIVND (reference sequence). The CDR3 runs to 14 residues. CDR3 sequence: CASSPFGGYYGYTF. DNA for the CDR3: TGTGCCAGTAGCCCCTTTGGCGGGTACTATGGCTACACCTTC.

The chain combines TRBV6-1 with TRBJ1-6, with unresolved D. The CDR3 extends over 15 amino acids. From germline, CDR1 is MNHNS and CDR2 SASEGT. Trimming removed 0 bases from V and 10 bases from J, with 13 bases in between. The CDR3, as DNA: TGTGCCAGCAGTGAAGCGGAGGAACACCCGTCACCCCTCCACTTT. Its protein is CASSEAEEHPSPLHF.

This clone was detected once. The chain combines TRBV25-1 with TRBJ1-3; 7 nucleotides agree with TRBD1. V lost 4 bases and J lost 1; bases outside the gene matches: 1. Germline loops: CDR1 MGHDK, CDR2 SYGVNS. The CDR3 is 14 residues long. The CDR3 protein is CASSGTGSGNTIYF. Here the CDR3 DNA reads TGTGCCAGCAGTGGGACAGGATCTGGAAACACCATATATTTT.

The V and J genes are TRBV4-1 and TRBJ2-7; maybe TRBD2 (7 bases). This CDR3 region has 16 residues. Germline CDR1 MGHRA, CDR2 YSYEKL. V was trimmed by 0 bases and J by 2 bases, leaving 14 bases between them. The CDR3 region has the DNA TGCGCCAGCAGCCAAGAACCACGGGGGGCCGCCTACGAGCAGTACTTC. This sequence encodes CASSQEPRGAAYEQYF.

This clone was seen a single time. The rearrangement uses TRBV7-9 and TRBJ1-2; weak D call: TRBD1 (6 bases). Germline assignment: CDR1 SEHNR and CDR2 FQNEAQ (reference sequence). There are 13 residues in the CDR3. Between the trimmed V and J ends, which lost 5 bases and 8 bases, there was a span of 15 bases. CDR3 sequence (DNA): TGTGCCAGCAGCCGGCTTGCAGGGGACGGCTACACCTTC. This gives the protein CASSRLAGDGYTF.

CDR3 coding DNA: TGTGCCAGCAGCAGGGACAGGGGGCGCGATCAGCCCCAGCATTTT. This codes for CASSRDRGRDQPQHF. The rearrangement joins TRBV6-5 to TRBJ1-5, with 12 nucleotides matching TRBD1. V shed 6 bases, J shed 5 bases, and the junction held 5 bases outside the gene matches. CDR3 length equals 15 residues. CDR1 and CDR2 from the germline V gene are MNHEY and SVGAGI.

The chain joins TRBV3-1 (or the pseudogene TRBV3-2) to TRBJ2-7; no definite D call. V gave up 6 bases and J gave up 3 bases, with 9 bases separating them. The CDR3 consists of 12 residues. The germline V gene has CDR1 LGHDT and CDR2 YNNKEL (reference sequence). As DNA, the CDR3 is TGTGCCAGCAGTCTCGGGTTCTACGAGCAGTACTTC. Protein: CASSLGFYEQYF.

This clone was detected only once. V usage is TRBV6-5 and J usage is TRBJ2-2, with 11 bases fitting TRBD2. The junction had 4 bases not matched to a gene; V was cut back by 6 bases and J by 7 bases. Germline CDR1 reads MNHEY; CDR2 reads SVGAGI. There are 14 residues in the CDR3. CDR3 amino acids: CASREGLADGELFF. CDR3 sequence (DNA): TGTGCCAGCAGGGAGGGACTAGCGGACGGGGAGCTGTTTTTT.

This clone is a singleton in its sample. This sequence joins TRBV5-1 and TRBJ2-7; 10 bases are a match to TRBD2. The length of the CDR3 is 15 residues. The J segment lost 0 bases and the V segment lost 4 bases, leaving 4 bases of the junction unmatched. Germline CDR1 is SGHRS and CDR2 is YFSETQ. In DNA, the CDR3 is TGCGCCAGCAGCCCTGCTAGCGGGGGCTCCTACGAGCAGTACTTC. The encoded protein is CASSPASGGSYEQYF. The full variable domain, in which reference TRBV5-1 and TRBJ2-7 provide the parts outside the CDR3, is KAGVTQTPRYLIKTRGQQVTLSCSPISGHRSVSWYQQTPGQGLQFLFEYFSETQRNKGNFPGRFSGRQFSNSRSEMNVSTLELGDSALYLCASSPASGGSYEQYFGPGTRLTVT.

This clone is a singleton in its sample. The CDR3 sequence is CASSRGVGNEQFF. CDR3 sequence (DNA): TGTGCCAGCTCGCGGGGGGTCGGCAATGAGCAGTTCTTC. The chain combines TRBV18 with TRBJ2-1; 8 bases fit TRBD2. CDR1 is KGHSH and CDR2 is LQKENI in the germline V gene. The CDR3 runs 13 residues. The trim removed 6 bases at V and 6 bases at J, leaving 4 bases unmatched.

The V gene is TRBV11-2, the J gene TRBJ2-3; D perhaps matches TRBD1 (5 bases). Germline assignment: CDR1 SGHAT and CDR2 FQNNGV. Trimming cost V 6 bases and J 2 bases, with 15 bases left between them. This CDR3 spans 15 amino acids. The CDR3 is CASRGWGRSTDTQYF. The CDR3, as DNA: TGTGCCAGCAGGGGATGGGGCCGATCCACAGATACGCAGTATTTT.

This clone turned up a few times. The chain is built from TRBV3-1 (or the pseudogene TRBV3-2) and TRBJ2-3; tentative D call: TRBD1 (5 bases). CDR1 and CDR2 (germline): LGHDT, YNNKEL (reference sequence). The ends were cut back, 5 bases at V and 1 base at J, with 16 bases in the middle. This CDR3 comprises 16 residues. CDR3 sequence (DNA): TGTGCCAGCAGCGTCACCTCAGGGCCCGGCACAGATACGCAGTATTTT. It codes for CASSVTSGPGTDTQYF.